This entry describes one TCR beta chain. The antigen is undetermined. These data come from a study of Tregs in tolerant kidney transplant recipients. This CDR3 has 20 amino acids. Trimming removed 0 bases at V and 1 base at J, with 20 bases between. Germline loops: CDR1 SGHRS, CDR2 YFSETQ. Unstimulated Tregs (CD4+CD25+CD127-) and CD4+CD25- non-Tregs were sorted from PBMCs. Profiled with immunoSEQ multiplex PCR; TCRdb holds only in-frame clones, not every one. The sample contains about 240,000 clones, approximately 84% of which appear only once. Broader study findings: The most relevant donor-specific Treg TCRbeta repertoire apparently came from expansion with activated donor B cells.

Sequences were obtained from CD4+ T cells from blood. The rearrangement links TRBV5-1 to TRBJ2-6, with D tentatively TRBD1 (6 bases). This clonotype originated in a human donor in good health. In DNA, the CDR3 is TGCGCCAGCAGCTTGGGGGACCCGACAGGCCGCCTGTCTGGGGCCAACGTCCTGACTTTC. This sequence encodes CASSLGDPTGRLSGANVLTF. Looking up the rest from reference TRBV5-1 and TRBJ2-6 gives the full variable domain: KAGVTQTPRYLIKTRGQQVTLSCSPISGHRSVSWYQQTPGQGLQFLFEYFSETQRNKGNFPGRFSGRQFSNSRSEMNVSTLELGDSALYLCASSLGDPTGRLSGANVLTFGAGSRLTVL.